The TCR beta chain described here comes from a study of human CD4 T cells and Enterobacteriaceae (TCRdb year 2020). Results the study describes overall, beyond this receptor: The reactivity of ex vivo clonotypes was inferred solely through the matching of nucleotide sequences to CFSE-low cultures from the same donors. Compared with specific clonotypes, broadly cross-reactive clonotypes seemed more expanded ex vivo, with about 55% of the 19 and 21 of 34 falling in the top 5%.

The ex vivo total memory CD4+ samples were sequenced at deep level, which gave a detection sensitivity of one cell in 200,000. The QIAamp DNA Micro Kit was used to extract genomic DNA from cell pellets, and the quantity and purity of the genomic DNA were checked by spectrophotometry. The immunoSEQ multiplex PCR assay was used to amplify the TCR Vbeta CDR3 regions. The Illumina HiSeq platform was used to sequence the amplicons. The retrieved sequences were 87 nucleotides long and included the CDR3 region. The authors' pipeline ran thus. A clonotype was defined as a unique productive TCR Vbeta nucleotide sequence and was quantified by productive template frequency from ImmunoSEQ Analyzer V3.0. Expanded clonotypes were defined using a threshold set at the top 5th percentile of each repertoire ranked by frequency. The R package fossil was used to compute repertoire overlap as Chao-Jaccard, and the R package MASS was used to visualize the overlap by nonmetric multidimensional scaling. Held by TCRdb, this immuneACCESS table contains in-frame sequences only and omits some clones. Under half of the omission traces to an unresolved V gene where checked; the cause of the rest is unknown. The V and J calls and the clone size are those of that table, but D and trimming were determined from the DNA. The sample contains about 29,000 clones, roughly four fifths of them found a single time. The ten largest clones add up to 1.7% of the sample.

Remarks on this clone: There is no known antigen for this receptor. Base qualities are not provided; no much larger clone lies one nucleotide away.

The trim is 1 base for V and 2 bases for J, with a gap of 2 bases between the germline ends. The germline V gene encodes CDR1 LGHNT and CDR2 FRNRAP. Measured from the cysteine to the phenylalanine, the CDR3 is 12 residues long. Only CDR3 DNA remains: 36 bases, in frame from the first base. Memory CD4+ T cells, defined as all CD4+ cells other than CD45RA+CCR7+CD95- naive cells, were FACS-sorted on a FACSAria III to a purity of over 95%. Blood from healthy donors was obtained from blood donation centers in Switzerland. Positive selection with CD4 and CD14 magnetic microbeads was used to enrich total CD4+ T cells and monocytes. CD8+, CD14+, CD16+, CD56+, CD19+ and CD25-bright cells were excluded before sorting. In a couple of blood donors, total memory CD4+ T cells were sequenced directly ex vivo to assess in vivo expansion of bacteria-reactive clonotypes. Ficoll-Paque Plus was used to isolate peripheral blood mononuclear cells from donor blood.

The sequence links TRBV12-5 to TRBJ2-5, with an unclear D gene assignment. The origin of this receptor is a human donor in good health. What was sequenced was memory CD4+ T cells from blood. Sample cell subset or site, as interpreted from the label and publication: total memory CD4 T cells sorted directly ex vivo, unstimulated. The nucleotide sequence reads as follows: TGTGCTAGTGGTTTGGAACAAGAGACCCAGTACTTC. This is translated as CASGLEQETQYF.